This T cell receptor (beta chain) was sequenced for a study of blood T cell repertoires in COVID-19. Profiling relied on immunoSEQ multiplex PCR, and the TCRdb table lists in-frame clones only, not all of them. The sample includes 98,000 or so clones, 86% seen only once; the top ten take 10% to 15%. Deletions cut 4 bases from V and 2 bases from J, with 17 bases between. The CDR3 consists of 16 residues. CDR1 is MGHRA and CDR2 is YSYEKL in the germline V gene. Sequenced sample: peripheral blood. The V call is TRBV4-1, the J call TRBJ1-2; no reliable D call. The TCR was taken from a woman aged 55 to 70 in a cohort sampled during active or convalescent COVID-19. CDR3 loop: CASSREASSANYGYTF. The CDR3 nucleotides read TGCGCCAGCAGCCGGGAGGCCTCAAGCGCCAACTATGGCTACACCTTC.